Here is one T cell receptor beta chain with its context. Its target is not known. The record originates from a study of CD8 T cells in Susac syndrome. Background on the study: Among sequenced Susac syndrome patients, 5 or 6 had active disease and eight were in remission.

Broader study findings: In total CD8+ repertoires, roughly 16 Susac-specific public clones were found, and CD8+ TEMRA repertoires had about five.

The CDR3 runs 13 residues. CDR1 and CDR2 from the germline V gene are MNHEY and SMNVEV (reference sequence). V was pared by 8 bases and J by 4 bases, with 5 bases of the junction left unmatched. Random hexamers served to reverse transcribe roughly 0.5 to 1 ug RNA. TCRdb fed the immunoSEQ multiplex PCR reads into MiXCR, producing one record per CDR3 protein. The sample has 84,000 or so distinct CDR3 sequences; roughly 94% are singletons. The V call is TRBV27, the J call TRBJ1-2; 9 bases are shared with TRBD1. The sequence came from a human donor with Susac syndrome. What was sequenced was CD8+ T cells from PBMCs. CDR3 in amino acids: CASGQGKLYGYTF. The CDR3 DNA follows: TGTGCCAGCGGACAGGGGAAACTCTATGGCTACACCTTC.